This T cell receptor (beta chain) was captured by sequencing in a study of immune characterization of retroperitoneal liposarcoma (dated by TCRdb to 2018 to 2020). Measured from the cysteine to the phenylalanine, the CDR3 is 18 residues long. The only DNA kept is the CDR3, 54 bases in frame from the first base. CDR1 and CDR2 are drawn from the germline V gene: SGHTA, FQGNSA. Germline trimming amounts to 3 bases on V and 0 bases on J, with 11 as the count of junction bases outside the gene matches. This clonotype is described as medium-sized (0.01 to 0.1%). Its antigen remains unidentified. Base quality data are lacking; no much larger clone is found one base away. Library preparation employed PCR. Sequencing relied on a NextSeq 500. Through fastp at Q25 and MiXCR, TCRdb rebuilt clones from the public reads, retaining in-frame beta chains. Duplicate CDR3 protein sequences are folded into a single record with the most common DNA and genes. The sample includes over 15,000 distinct CDR3 sequences, with approximately 35% observed a single time. The top ten clones comprise 6.5% to 9% of the sample.

The specimen was blood. The sequence is built from TRBV7-2 and TRBJ2-7, and TRBD2 aligns with 10 junction nucleotides. This receptor was taken from a male donor with retroperitoneal liposarcoma. The CDR3 sequence is CASSFYLAGDVDSYEQYF. The nucleotides are TGTGCCAGCAGCTTTTATCTAGCGGGAGATGTAGACTCCTACGAGCAGTACTTC.